The T cell receptor beta chain under discussion was sequenced for a study of blood T cell repertoires in COVID-19. Across the study: The analysed material was cDNA or gDNA that came from T cells, B-cell-depleted T cells, or PBMCs.

Sequencing was performed with immunoSEQ multiplex PCR; in TCRdb, only in-frame clones are kept and a portion is missing. The sample yields over 50,000 clones, around 72% seen once. Unmatched junction bases numbered 7, after V lost 7 bases and J lost 2 bases. Germline V lookup: CDR1 SQVTM, CDR2 ANQGSEA. CDR3 length: 14 residues. The sequence was obtained from a human donor with active or convalescent COVID-19. The donor label of this sample is uncertain. Sequenced: peripheral blood. The chain combines TRBV29-1 with TRBJ2-1; TRBD2 matches 8 bases. The CDR3 DNA reads TGCAGCGACACAACGGGACTAGCCTACAATGAGCAGTTCTTC. This codes for CSDTTGLAYNEQFF.